This is a list of T cell receptor beta chains from one sample in a study of vaccination and CD4 T cells after COVID-19. Their antigen targets remain unknown. Using its own MiXCR run on the PCR reads, TCRdb lists one record per CDR3 protein. The sample consists of a few thousand distinct CDR3 sequences, 60% of them appearing once. Sequencing was carried out using CD4+ T cells from blood, cultured in vitro. These receptors were obtained from a human donor in good health. CDR3s include the opening cysteine and the closing phenylalanine or tryptophan. Fields, in order: D gene, J gene, clone size, V gene, CDR3 DNA, CDR3 protein. The D gene is left open where the match is weak. Not all rows give a size; the values are once, few, many and, for expanded clones, a class.

d_call: TRBD1
j_call: TRBJ1-1
clone_size: -
v_call: TRBV11-2
cdr3_nt: TGTGCCAGCGGGAGGACAGGCAACACTGAAGCTTTCTTT
cdr3_aa: CASGRTGNTEAFF

d_call: TRBD2
j_call: TRBJ2-7
clone_size: -
v_call: TRBV5-1
cdr3_nt: TGCGCCAGCAGCCCAATACCGGGACTAGGGGACTACGAGCAGTACTTC
cdr3_aa: CASSPIPGLGDYEQYF

d_call: -
j_call: TRBJ2-5
clone_size: -
v_call: TRBV7-6
cdr3_nt: TGTGCCAGCAGCTTGGGGACAACAACTACCCAGTACTTC
cdr3_aa: CASSLGTTTTQYF

d_call: -
j_call: TRBJ2-5
clone_size: -
v_call: TRBV10-1
cdr3_nt: TGCGCCAGCAGTGATGGTACAGCTCAAGAGACCCAGTACTTC
cdr3_aa: CASSDGTAQETQYF

d_call: -
j_call: TRBJ1-2
clone_size: -
v_call: TRBV19
cdr3_nt: TGTGCCAGTAGTATTCGGGGCGCGGATGGCTACACCTTC
cdr3_aa: CASSIRGADGYTF

d_call: -
j_call: TRBJ2-1
clone_size: -
v_call: TRBV11-3
cdr3_nt: TGTGCCAGCAGCTTAGATCGGGGTAGCATTGGTGAGCAGTTCTTC
cdr3_aa: CASSLDRGSIGEQFF

d_call: -
j_call: TRBJ1-1
clone_size: -
v_call: TRBV12-3/TRBV12-4
cdr3_nt: TGTGCCAGCAGTTTAGATAGTATCCTACAGAACCTGAACACTGAAGCTTTCTTT
cdr3_aa: CASSLDSILQNLNTEAFF

d_call: -
j_call: TRBJ1-1
clone_size: few
v_call: TRBV20-1
cdr3_nt: TGCAGTGCTAGAGGGGGGCGGGTTCGGGACACTGAAGCTTTCTTT
cdr3_aa: CSARGGRVRDTEAFF

d_call: TRBD1
j_call: TRBJ2-7
clone_size: -
v_call: TRBV2
cdr3_nt: TGTGCCAGCAGTCCCGGACAGGCCCGGTACTTC
cdr3_aa: CASSPGQARYF

d_call: -
j_call: TRBJ1-5
clone_size: -
v_call: TRBV12-3/TRBV12-4
cdr3_nt: TGTGCCAGCGGGGACTCGGACACTAGCAATCAGCCCCAGCATTTT
cdr3_aa: CASGDSDTSNQPQHF

d_call: TRBD1
j_call: TRBJ2-3
clone_size: -
v_call: TRBV10-3
cdr3_nt: TGTGCCATCAGTCGACAGGGAATCACAGATACGCAGTATTTT
cdr3_aa: CAISRQGITDTQYF

d_call: TRBD2
j_call: TRBJ2-5
clone_size: few
v_call: TRBV28
cdr3_nt: TGTGCCAGCAGTTTTGGGGCGGGGGGGCCGTCGGAGACCCAGTACTTC
cdr3_aa: CASSFGAGGPSETQYF

d_call: -
j_call: TRBJ1-5
clone_size: -
v_call: TRBV28
cdr3_nt: TGTGCCAGCAGTTTGCCTGGGGGCAGCAATCAGCCCCAGCATTTT
cdr3_aa: CASSLPGGSNQPQHF

d_call: TRBD1
j_call: TRBJ1-6
clone_size: -
v_call: TRBV6-1
cdr3_nt: TGTGCCAGCACACCTGACAGGGGTGATTCACCCCTCCACTTT
cdr3_aa: CASTPDRGDSPLHF

d_call: TRBD1
j_call: TRBJ1-2
clone_size: few
v_call: TRBV19
cdr3_nt: TGTGCCAGTAGTTCCTTGGACAGGGGCTACACCTTC
cdr3_aa: CASSSLDRGYTF

d_call: TRBD1
j_call: TRBJ1-2
clone_size: -
v_call: TRBV28
cdr3_nt: TGTGCCAGCAGTTTCCCCGACAGGGACCTCTATGGCTACACCTTC
cdr3_aa: CASSFPDRDLYGYTF

d_call: -
j_call: TRBJ1-2
clone_size: -
v_call: TRBV10-3
cdr3_nt: TGTGCCATCAGAACGGGACGGACCTATGGCTACACCTTC
cdr3_aa: CAIRTGRTYGYTF

d_call: -
j_call: TRBJ2-7
clone_size: -
v_call: TRBV6-1
cdr3_nt: TGTGCCAGCAGCACTCTGACAGGCAGCTACGAGCAGTACTTC
cdr3_aa: CASSTLTGSYEQYF

d_call: -
j_call: TRBJ2-1
clone_size: -
v_call: TRBV20-1
cdr3_nt: TGCAGTGCCCCAATCGGCCGAAATAGCTACAATGAGCAGTTCTTC
cdr3_aa: CSAPIGRNSYNEQFF

d_call: -
j_call: TRBJ1-2
clone_size: -
v_call: TRBV19
cdr3_nt: TGTGCCAGTAGTATAGAGGGTAGCTATGGCTACACCTTC
cdr3_aa: CASSIEGSYGYTF

d_call: -
j_call: TRBJ2-2
clone_size: -
v_call: TRBV20-1
cdr3_nt: TGCAGTGCTTCCCGTTTAGCTAGCACCGGGGAGCTGTTTTTT
cdr3_aa: CSASRLASTGELFF

d_call: -
j_call: TRBJ1-6
clone_size: few
v_call: TRBV6-2/TRBV6-3
cdr3_nt: TGTGCCAGCAGTTACAAGGGACCCCTCCACTTT
cdr3_aa: CASSYKGPLHF

d_call: -
j_call: TRBJ2-3
clone_size: -
v_call: TRBV2
cdr3_nt: TGTGCCAGCAGTGGCAGGAGCGGGCACACAGATACGCAGTATTTT
cdr3_aa: CASSGRSGHTDTQYF

d_call: TRBD1
j_call: TRBJ2-5
clone_size: -
v_call: TRBV19
cdr3_nt: TGTGCCAGCAATGGACAGGGAGGTGAGACCCAGTACTTC
cdr3_aa: CASNGQGGETQYF

d_call: -
j_call: TRBJ1-1
clone_size: few
v_call: TRBV6-1
cdr3_nt: TGTGCCACCTGGGGACGGTCCTACACTGAAGCTTTCTTT
cdr3_aa: CATWGRSYTEAFF

d_call: -
j_call: TRBJ1-1
clone_size: -
v_call: TRBV28
cdr3_nt: TGTGCCAGCAGTTTATGGGTTCTCAGGGGTAGGAACACTGAAGCTTTCTTT
cdr3_aa: CASSLWVLRGRNTEAFF

d_call: -
j_call: TRBJ1-5
clone_size: few
v_call: TRBV27
cdr3_nt: TGTGCCAGCAGTTCCCCTCGCCAGTCCTCGGCCCAGCATTTT
cdr3_aa: CASSSPRQSSAQHF

d_call: -
j_call: TRBJ1-6
clone_size: -
v_call: TRBV30
cdr3_nt: TGTGCCTGGAGTGTACGGGCAGGGAGTAATTCACCCCTCCACTTT
cdr3_aa: CAWSVRAGSNSPLHF

d_call: -
j_call: TRBJ1-5
clone_size: -
v_call: TRBV6-1
cdr3_nt: TGTGCCAGCAGTGAAGCCGGGCCATTCGGCCATCGGCCCCAGCATTTT
cdr3_aa: CASSEAGPFGHRPQHF

d_call: -
j_call: TRBJ2-7
clone_size: once
v_call: TRBV28
cdr3_nt: TGTGCCAGCAGTTTCAAACGCGAGCAGTACTTC
cdr3_aa: CASSFKREQYF

d_call: TRBD1
j_call: TRBJ1-5
clone_size: -
v_call: TRBV6-1
cdr3_nt: TGTGCCAGCAGTGGAGGACAGGGCGCCGTTCAGCCCCAGCATTTT
cdr3_aa: CASSGGQGAVQPQHF

d_call: -
j_call: TRBJ2-7
clone_size: -
v_call: TRBV11-2
cdr3_nt: TGTGCCAGCAGCTACTTAGGGGGGAACTACGAGCAGTACTTC
cdr3_aa: CASSYLGGNYEQYF

d_call: -
j_call: TRBJ2-1
clone_size: few
v_call: TRBV6-1
cdr3_nt: TGTGCCAGCAGTGAACAGTTGGACAATGAGCAGTTCTTC
cdr3_aa: CASSEQLDNEQFF

d_call: -
j_call: TRBJ2-1
clone_size: -
v_call: TRBV18
cdr3_nt: TGTTCGAACCGGGACGAGACGTTAAATGAGCAGTTCTTC
cdr3_aa: CSNRDETLNEQFF

d_call: TRBD1
j_call: TRBJ2-2
clone_size: -
v_call: TRBV12-3/TRBV12-4
cdr3_nt: TGTGCCAGCAGCCAAGGGACAGGTTCGAACACCGGGGAGCTGTTTTTT
cdr3_aa: CASSQGTGSNTGELFF

d_call: -
j_call: TRBJ1-2
clone_size: -
v_call: TRBV2
cdr3_nt: TGTGCCAGCAGTGAAGACCCGGGGTCCAACTATGGCTACACCTTC
cdr3_aa: CASSEDPGSNYGYTF

d_call: -
j_call: TRBJ1-5
clone_size: few
v_call: TRBV15
cdr3_nt: TGTGCCACCAGCAGAGGGGGTATGGGCAATCAGCCCCAGCATTTT
cdr3_aa: CATSRGGMGNQPQHF

d_call: -
j_call: TRBJ2-5
clone_size: -
v_call: TRBV18
cdr3_nt: TGTGCCAGCTCACCAGGCGGGGTAAAAGAGACCCAGTACTTC
cdr3_aa: CASSPGGVKETQYF

d_call: -
j_call: TRBJ1-2
clone_size: -
v_call: TRBV6-2/TRBV6-3
cdr3_nt: TGTGCCAGCAGTCCACCAGGACCCTATGGCTACACCTTC
cdr3_aa: CASSPPGPYGYTF

d_call: TRBD2
j_call: TRBJ2-1
clone_size: -
v_call: TRBV7-2
cdr3_nt: TGTGCCAGCAGATTAGCAGCGGGGGTCAATGAGCAGTTCTTC
cdr3_aa: CASRLAAGVNEQFF

d_call: TRBD1
j_call: TRBJ1-1
clone_size: -
v_call: TRBV6-1
cdr3_nt: TGTGCCAGCAGGGGAGGTCCCCAGACAGGGCCCATTGAAGCTTTCTTT
cdr3_aa: CASRGGPQTGPIEAFF

d_call: -
j_call: TRBJ1-2
clone_size: -
v_call: TRBV28
cdr3_nt: TGTGCCAGCAGTTTAAACAGAGATGGCTACACCTTC
cdr3_aa: CASSLNRDGYTF

d_call: TRBD1
j_call: TRBJ1-6
clone_size: few
v_call: TRBV6-1
cdr3_nt: TGTGCCAGCAGGACGAAAGGACAGGGGTTGAATTCACCCCTCCACTTT
cdr3_aa: CASRTKGQGLNSPLHF

d_call: TRBD2
j_call: TRBJ2-1
clone_size: -
v_call: TRBV20-1
cdr3_nt: TGCAGCGCGGCGGGAGTCATCTACAATGAGCAGTTCTTC
cdr3_aa: CSAAGVIYNEQFF

d_call: TRBD1
j_call: TRBJ1-1
clone_size: -
v_call: TRBV7-2
cdr3_nt: TGTGCCAGCAGCTTAGTTAGTGTGGGACAGGGGGTTTTGACTGAAGCTTTCTTT
cdr3_aa: CASSLVSVGQGVLTEAFF

d_call: -
j_call: TRBJ2-2
clone_size: once
v_call: TRBV10-3
cdr3_nt: TGTGCCATCAGCCCCGGGACCGCCACCTCTGGGCTGTTTTTT
cdr3_aa: CAISPGTATSGLFF

d_call: -
j_call: TRBJ1-1
clone_size: -
v_call: TRBV19
cdr3_nt: TGTGCCAGTATTACGACAGGGAACACTGAAGCTTTCTTT
cdr3_aa: CASITTGNTEAFF

d_call: -
j_call: TRBJ2-3
clone_size: -
v_call: TRBV12-3/TRBV12-4
cdr3_nt: TGTGCCAGCAGTCCGATAATATACACAGATACGCAGTATTTT
cdr3_aa: CASSPIIYTDTQYF

d_call: -
j_call: TRBJ1-6
clone_size: -
v_call: TRBV12-3/TRBV12-4
cdr3_nt: TGTGCCAGCAGTCCCGGTAGGACTCATAATTCACCCCTCCACTTT
cdr3_aa: CASSPGRTHNSPLHF

d_call: TRBD2
j_call: TRBJ2-3
clone_size: -
v_call: TRBV25-1
cdr3_nt: TGTGCCAGCGGACGACTAGCGGGAGTTGGAGATACGCAGTATTTT
cdr3_aa: CASGRLAGVGDTQYF

d_call: TRBD1
j_call: TRBJ2-5
clone_size: once
v_call: TRBV6-1
cdr3_nt: TGTGCCAGCAGTGCAACAGGGGGCCAAGAGACCCAGTACTTC
cdr3_aa: CASSATGGQETQYF